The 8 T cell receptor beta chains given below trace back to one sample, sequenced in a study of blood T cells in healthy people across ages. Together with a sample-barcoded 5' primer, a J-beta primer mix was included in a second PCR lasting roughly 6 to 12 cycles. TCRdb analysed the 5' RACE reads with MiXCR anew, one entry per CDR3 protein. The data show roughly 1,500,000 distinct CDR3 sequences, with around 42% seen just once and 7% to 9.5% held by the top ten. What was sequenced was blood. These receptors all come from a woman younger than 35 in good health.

For the CDR3, the DNA is TGCAGTGCTCGAACCCATGAGCAGTTCTTC. Protein product: CSARTHEQFF. This chain links TRBV20-1 with TRBJ2-1; D unclear. CDR3 size: 10 residues. Per germline, CDR1 DFQATT and CDR2 SNEGSKA (reference sequence). Trimming cost V 5 bases and J 8 bases, with 7 bases left between them.

CDR3 in amino acids: CAWTWTSGGLGYYEQYF. CDR3 sequence (DNA): TGTGCCTGGACTTGGACTAGCGGGGGGTTAGGATACTACGAGCAGTACTTC. V is TRBV30 and J is TRBJ2-7, with 14 bases lining up with TRBD2. Germline V CDR1 and CDR2: GTSNPN, SVGIG (reference sequence). The CDR3 contains 17 residues. Trimming at V came to 4 bases and at J to 3 bases, leaving 11 bases not matched to a gene.

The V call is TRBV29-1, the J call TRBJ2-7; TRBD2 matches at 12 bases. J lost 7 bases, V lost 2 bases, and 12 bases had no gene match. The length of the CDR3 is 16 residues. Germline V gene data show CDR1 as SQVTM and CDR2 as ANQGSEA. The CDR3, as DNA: TGCAGCGTTGAACACATGACTAGCGGGGGCTGGAATGAGCAGTACTTC. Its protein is CSVEHMTSGGWNEQYF.

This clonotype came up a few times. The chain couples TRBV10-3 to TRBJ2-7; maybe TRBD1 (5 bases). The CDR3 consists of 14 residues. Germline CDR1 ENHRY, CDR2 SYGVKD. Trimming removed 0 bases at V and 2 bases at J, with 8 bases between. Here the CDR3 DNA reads TGTGCCATCAGTGAGTCCACGACAGCCTACGAGCAGTACTTC. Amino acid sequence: CAISESTTAYEQYF.

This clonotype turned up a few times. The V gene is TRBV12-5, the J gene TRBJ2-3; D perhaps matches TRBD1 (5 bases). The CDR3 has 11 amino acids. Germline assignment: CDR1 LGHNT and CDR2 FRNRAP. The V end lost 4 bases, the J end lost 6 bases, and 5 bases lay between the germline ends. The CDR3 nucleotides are TGTGCTAGTGGTTGGGGCGATACGCAGTATTTT. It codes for CASGWGDTQYF.

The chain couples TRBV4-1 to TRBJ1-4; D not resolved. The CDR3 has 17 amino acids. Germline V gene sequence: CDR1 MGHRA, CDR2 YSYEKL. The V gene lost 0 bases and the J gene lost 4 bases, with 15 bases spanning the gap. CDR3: CASSQEAVRRINEKLFF. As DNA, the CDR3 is TGCGCCAGCAGCCAAGAGGCGGTCAGGAGGATTAATGAAAAACTGTTTTTT.

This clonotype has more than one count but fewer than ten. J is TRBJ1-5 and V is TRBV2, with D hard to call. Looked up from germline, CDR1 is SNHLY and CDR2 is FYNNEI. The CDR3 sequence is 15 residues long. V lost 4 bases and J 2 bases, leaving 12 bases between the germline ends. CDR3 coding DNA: TGTGCCAGCAGTGCCGACATCCATGGCAATCAGCCCCAGCATTTT. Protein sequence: CASSADIHGNQPQHF.

CDR3 DNA: TGCGCCAGCAGTGAGTCCATTGATAGCGGCACCAAAAACATTCAGTACTTC. Protein: CASSESIDSGTKNIQYF. This chain links TRBV10-1 with TRBJ2-4, with a possible D match to TRBD2 (6 bases). The V end lost 0 bases, the J end lost 2 bases, and 14 bases lay between the germline ends. The CDR3 contains 17 residues. Germline V CDR1 and CDR2: WNHNN, SYGVQD (reference sequence).